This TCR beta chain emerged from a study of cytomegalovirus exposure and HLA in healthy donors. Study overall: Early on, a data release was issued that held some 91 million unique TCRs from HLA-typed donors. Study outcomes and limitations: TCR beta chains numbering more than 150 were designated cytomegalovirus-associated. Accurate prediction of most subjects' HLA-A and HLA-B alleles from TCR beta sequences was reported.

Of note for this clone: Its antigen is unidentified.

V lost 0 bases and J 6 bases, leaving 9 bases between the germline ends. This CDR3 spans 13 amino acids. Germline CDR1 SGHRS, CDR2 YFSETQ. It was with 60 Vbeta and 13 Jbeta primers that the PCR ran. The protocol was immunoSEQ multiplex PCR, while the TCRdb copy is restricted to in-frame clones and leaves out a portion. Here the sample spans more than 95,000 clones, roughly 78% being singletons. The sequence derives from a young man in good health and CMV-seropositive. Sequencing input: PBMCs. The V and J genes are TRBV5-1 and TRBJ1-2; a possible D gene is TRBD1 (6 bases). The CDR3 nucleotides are TGCGCCAGCAGCTTGGACAGGGTGGATGGCTACACCTTC. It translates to CASSLDRVDGYTF.